This T cell receptor (beta chain) was recovered during a study of blood T cells in healthy people across ages. A second roughly 7 to 12 cycle PCR used barcoded and J-beta primers. TCRdb passed the 5' RACE reads through MiXCR, listing each CDR3 protein once. The sample holds around 1,900,000 distinct CDR3 sequences, roughly 43% seen once. This CDR3 is 16 amino acids long. Trimming cost V 7 bases and J 0 bases; bases outside gene matches: 8. CDR1 is LGHNA and CDR2 is YNFKEQ in the germline V gene. This clonotype was recorded many times. The rearrangement uses TRBV4-2 and TRBJ1-1; 10 nucleotides align to TRBD1. The sequenced sample consisted of blood. The origin of this receptor is a human donor in good health. CDR3 DNA sequence: TGTGCCAGCAACAATGGACAGGGGGGAATGAACACTGAAGCTTTCTTT. Translation gives CASNNGQGGMNTEAFF.